The 22 T cell receptor beta chains reported below all come from one sample, sequenced in a study of control samples from healthy donors and cancer patients. Assay: immunoSEQ multiplex PCR; the TCRdb copy retains only in-frame clones and omits some. The sample records about 61,000 clones, around 90% being singletons. The sequencing input was PBMCs. The source is a man between 60 and 75 years old with colorectal cancer.

The V gene is TRBV3-1 (or the pseudogene TRBV3-2), the J gene TRBJ1-6; 10 bases align to TRBD1. The ends lost 4 bases at V and 7 bases at J; junction bases unmatched: 7. Germline-derived CDR1 and CDR2 are LGHDT and YNNKEL (reference sequence). This CDR3 contains 16 residues. The CDR3 DNA follows: TGTGCCAGCAGCCCTCGGGACAGGGGAGGCAATTCACCCCTCCACTTT. Translating it yields CASSPRDRGGNSPLHF.

V and J are TRBV3-1 (or the pseudogene TRBV3-2) and TRBJ2-3; tentative D call: TRBD2 (5 bases). Germline V lookup: CDR1 LGHDT, CDR2 YNNKEL (reference sequence). V dropped 1 base and J dropped 7 bases, with 9 bases sitting between them. CDR3 length equals 13 residues. The CDR3 region is CASSQGLAYTQYF. CDR3 sequence (DNA): TGTGCCAGCAGCCAAGGGCTAGCATATACGCAGTATTTT.

This chain links TRBV21-1 with TRBJ2-3. TRBV21-1 is an annotated pseudogene. The CDR3 spans 16 residues. The CDR3 sequence: CASSKGVSRYTDTQYF. CDR3 bases: TGTGCCAGCAGCAAGGGGGTAAGCAGGTACACAGATACGCAGTATTTT.

The chain combines TRBV5-4 with TRBJ1-2; D is perhaps TRBD1 (6 bases). The CDR3 runs to 15 residues. V was cut by 1 base and J by 4 bases, with 14 bases left in between. Germline V lookup: CDR1 SGHNT, CDR2 YYREEE (reference sequence). DNA for the CDR3: TGTGCCAGCAGCTTGCAGGGGAGGGTGACCTATGGCTACACCTTC. Protein sequence: CASSLQGRVTYGYTF.

Of note for this clone: Relative to the germline gene, one junction end is altered; a read error may explain this. The sample carries other DNA sequences with the same CDR3. The V and J genes are TRBV2 and TRBJ2-4; D is unclear. The CDR3 is 14 amino acids. CDR1 and CDR2 from the germline V gene are SNHLY and FYNNEI. The CDR3 coding sequence is TGTGCCAGCAGCGAAGTGACAGCCAAAAACATTCAGTACTTC. Amino acids: CASSEVTAKNIQYF.

CDR3 sequence reads: CASSTRDNYEQYF. CDR3 DNA sequence: TGTGCCAGCAGCACCCGGGACAACTACGAGCAGTACTTC. The rearrangement links TRBV7-9 to TRBJ2-7; perhaps TRBD1 as D (6 bases). The CDR3 runs 13 residues. Germline values: CDR1 SEHNR, CDR2 FQNEAQ (reference sequence). V was clipped by 5 bases and J by 3 bases, with 11 bases between them.

The rearrangement uses TRBV9 and TRBJ2-7; 7 bases fit TRBD2. The CDR3 is made up of 14 amino acids. From germline, CDR1 is SGDLS and CDR2 YYNGEE. The trim removed 4 bases at V and 5 bases at J, leaving 9 bases unmatched. This chain's CDR3 is CASSSSLASHEQYF. The CDR3 coding sequence is TGTGCCAGCAGCTCCTCACTAGCGTCCCACGAGCAGTACTTC.

V is TRBV5-1 and J is TRBJ2-2; 8 positions agree with TRBD1. This CDR3 is 15 amino acids long. Germline V gives CDR1 SGHRS, CDR2 YFSETQ. J was trimmed by 5 bases and V by 0 bases; bases with no gene match: 3. Written as DNA, the CDR3 is TGCGCCAGCAGCTTGGCAGGGGGCGAGACCGGGGAGCTGTTTTTT. This sequence encodes CASSLAGGETGELFF. The whole variable domain, remainder taken from reference TRBV5-1 and TRBJ2-2, is KAGVTQTPRYLIKTRGQQVTLSCSPISGHRSVSWYQQTPGQGLQFLFEYFSETQRNKGNFPGRFSGRQFSNSRSEMNVSTLELGDSALYLCASSLAGGETGELFFGEGSRLTVL.

V usage is TRBV7-9 and J usage is TRBJ1-1, with unresolved D. The CDR3 is 12 amino acids. The V end lost 1 base, the J end lost 11 bases, and 11 bases lay between the germline ends. Looked up from germline, CDR1 is SEHNR and CDR2 is FQNEAQ (reference sequence). CDR3 sequence: CASSLVEDEAFF. CDR3 nucleotide sequence: TGTGCCAGCAGCTTAGTCGAGGATGAGGCTTTCTTT.

The genes are TRBV3-1 (or the pseudogene TRBV3-2) and TRBJ1-6; perhaps TRBD1 as D (5 bases). CDR3 length: 15 amino acids. Germline-derived CDR1 and CDR2 are LGHDT and YNNKEL (reference sequence). Trimming took off 3 bases at V and 8 bases at J, with 14 bases between the two ends. The CDR3 spells CASSQDTGGYSPLHF. CDR3 in DNA: TGTGCCAGCAGCCAGGATACGGGGGGGTATTCACCCCTCCACTTT.

The V and J genes are TRBV5-1 and TRBJ1-2, with D unclear. The CDR3 spans 14 residues. The germline V gene encodes CDR1 SGHRS and CDR2 YFSETQ. V shed 0 bases and J shed 7 bases, with 13 bases lying between them. The chain's CDR3 is CASSLADLEGGYTF. The CDR3 DNA reads as TGCGCCAGCAGCTTGGCGGACCTAGAGGGTGGCTACACCTTC.

The chain uses TRBV7-9 and TRBJ1-4; 7 nucleotides agree with TRBD1. J lost 3 bases, V lost 4 bases, and 5 bases had no gene match. CDR1 SEHNR and CDR2 FQNEAQ come from the germline V gene (reference sequence). CDR3 length equals 15 residues. The CDR3, as DNA: TGTGCCAGCAGCTCCCGACAGGGAGCTAATGAAAAACTGTTTTTT. It encodes CASSSRQGANEKLFF.

The chain recombines TRBV28 with TRBJ1-1; D unresolved. Germline V CDR1 and CDR2: MDHEN, SYDVKM. V was cut by 2 bases and J by 3 bases, with 22 bases left in between. This CDR3 spans 18 amino acids. The CDR3 coding sequence is TGTGCCAGCAGTTTAGAAGGGTTATCGGCGGGCAGTGACACTGAAGCTTTCTTT. Translation: CASSLEGLSAGSDTEAFF.

The rearrangement links TRBV9 to TRBJ2-3, with 8 nucleotides matching TRBD2. V dropped 0 bases and J dropped 2; count of bases not matched to a gene: 5. The CDR3 has 16 amino acids. Germline loops: CDR1 SGDLS, CDR2 YYNGEE. The CDR3 loop reads CASSVESGGFTDTQYF. The CDR3 DNA reads as TGTGCCAGCAGCGTAGAGAGCGGGGGTTTCACAGATACGCAGTATTTT.

V is TRBV29-1 and J is TRBJ2-3; 9 bases align to TRBD1. The V segment lost 5 bases and the J segment 4 bases; nucleotides outside the gene matches: 1. The CDR3 is 12 amino acids. The germline V gene has CDR1 SQVTM and CDR2 ANQGSEA. CDR3 residues: CSVWDRADTQYF. DNA for the CDR3: TGCAGCGTTTGGGACAGGGCAGATACGCAGTATTTT.

The chain carries TRBV7-9 and TRBJ1-2; D ambiguous. Trimming cost V 5 bases and J 4 bases, with 11 bases left between them. Per the germline V gene, CDR1 is SEHNR and CDR2 is FQNEAQ (reference sequence). CDR3 size: 13 residues. The CDR3 DNA sequence: TGTGCCAGCAGCCACGTCAACCCCTATGGCTACACCTTC. Translating gives CASSHVNPYGYTF.

The chain employs TRBV5-6 and TRBJ1-5, with D perhaps matching TRBD1 (6 bases). Germline V lookup: CDR1 SGHDT, CDR2 YYEEEE. Trimming took 4 bases from V and 1 from J, leaving 18 bases between them. The CDR3 covers 17 residues. CDR3 nucleotide sequence: TGTGCCAGCAGCAGTTGGGGGGCAAGGGGGAGCAATCAGCCCCAGCATTTT. It specifies CASSSWGARGSNQPQHF.

The chain employs TRBV12-3 or TRBV12-4 and TRBJ2-1; 7 bases match TRBD1. This CDR3 has 12 amino acids. Trimming took 10 bases from V and 3 from J; bases not matched to a gene: 3. DNA for the CDR3: TGTGCCATTTGGACAGGCTACAATGAGCAGTTCTTC. Amino acid sequence: CAIWTGYNEQFF.

The chain has TRBV5-1 and TRBJ2-7; a possible D gene is TRBD1 (6 bases). In germline, CDR1 is SGHRS, CDR2 YFSETQ. Trimming left V 0 bases short and J 2 bases short, with 9 bases between. The CDR3 loop spans 14 amino acids. This CDR3 reads CASSLGGPAYEQYF. CDR3 nucleotide sequence: TGCGCCAGCAGCTTGGGGGGGCCGGCCTACGAGCAGTACTTC.

This clone was seen only a few times. V is TRBV11-2 and J is TRBJ2-7; 9 nucleotides line up with TRBD2. CDR1 is SGHAT and CDR2 is FQNNGV in the germline V gene. This CDR3 has 16 amino acids. V gave up 0 bases and J gave up 0 bases; unmatched junction bases: 3. The CDR3 region has the DNA TGTGCCAGCAGCTTAGAGGCGGGGGGGTTCTCCTACGAGCAGTACTTC. It is translated as CASSLEAGGFSYEQYF.

This sequence joins TRBV7-2 and TRBJ2-1, with 12 bases fitting TRBD2. The length of the CDR3 is 16 residues. Germline trimming cut 0 bases from V and 8 bases from J; bases unmatched to any gene: 5. Per the germline V gene, CDR1 is SGHTA and CDR2 is FQGNSA. The CDR3 sequence is CASSLAASGGAYEQFF. The CDR3, as DNA: TGTGCCAGCAGCTTAGCGGCTAGCGGGGGGGCCTATGAGCAGTTCTTC.

The rearrangement joins TRBV6-2 or TRBV6-3 to TRBJ2-2; 9 bases are a match to TRBD1. Trimming took 2 bases from V and 4 from J; bases not matched to a gene: 5. This CDR3 has 16 residues. The germline gives CDR1 MNHEY, CDR2 SVGEGT. CDR3 amino acids: CASSYQGQGATGELFF. The DNA of the CDR3 is TGTGCCAGCAGTTACCAGGGACAGGGAGCCACCGGGGAGCTGTTTTTT.